This is a list of T cell receptor beta chains from one sample in a study of OX40 agonist ivuxolimab in advanced cancers. Generated by immunoSEQ multiplex PCR, the TCRdb table keeps only in-frame clones and is missing some. Among over 50,000 clones listed, about 91% were seen once. The sample was CD4+ or CD8+ T cells sorted from blood, taken in a trial of the OX40 agonist ivuxolimab. The receptor source for this set is an adult with an advanced solid tumor such as melanoma, head and neck, liver or kidney cancer. Each CDR3 is given with its conserved first and last residue. Each record gives: D gene, J gene, V gene, clone size, CDR3 DNA, CDR3 protein. The D gene is left open where the match is weak. The size of a clone is reported for some rows only, either as once, few or many, or as a class for expanded clones.

D gene: -
J gene: TRBJ2-2
V gene: TRBV7-8
clone size: -
CDR3 DNA: TGTGCCAGCAGCCCCACCTTCGGGGAGCTGTTTTTT
CDR3 protein: CASSPTFGELFF

D gene: -
J gene: TRBJ1-4
V gene: TRBV4-3
clone size: -
CDR3 DNA: TGCGCCAGCAGCCCAGGAGCTAATGAAAAACTGTTTTTT
CDR3 protein: CASSPGANEKLFF

D gene: -
J gene: TRBJ2-1
V gene: TRBV5-1
clone size: -
CDR3 DNA: TGCGCCAGCAGCTTGGACGGGTCGACCCTAGTGGGAGAGCAGTTCTTC
CDR3 protein: CASSLDGSTLVGEQFF

D gene: TRBD2
J gene: TRBJ2-1
V gene: TRBV27
clone size: -
CDR3 DNA: TGTGCCAGCAGTTTATCTCGGGACTACTACAATGAGCAGTTCTTC
CDR3 protein: CASSLSRDYYNEQFF

D gene: -
J gene: TRBJ1-2
V gene: TRBV4-3
clone size: -
CDR3 DNA: TGCGCCAGCAGCCAAAGGCGGGGTAGCGACTATGGCTACACCTTC
CDR3 protein: CASSQRRGSDYGYTF

D gene: TRBD2
J gene: TRBJ2-7
V gene: TRBV5-6
clone size: -
CDR3 DNA: TGTGCCAGCAGCTGGGGACTAGCGGAATACGAGCAGTACTTC
CDR3 protein: CASSWGLAEYEQYF

D gene: -
J gene: TRBJ2-1
V gene: TRBV9
clone size: -
CDR3 DNA: TGTGCCAGCAGCGTGCCTCGGGGGAATAGCGAGGGCTACAATGAGCAGTTCTTC
CDR3 protein: CASSVPRGNSEGYNEQFF

D gene: -
J gene: TRBJ2-3
V gene: TRBV7-9
clone size: -
CDR3 DNA: TGTGCCAGCAGCTTAGAAGCAGATACGCAGTATTTT
CDR3 protein: CASSLEADTQYF

D gene: TRBD1
J gene: TRBJ2-7
V gene: TRBV28
clone size: -
CDR3 DNA: TGTGCCAGCAGTCCGGGACAGGGGGCCTACGAGCAGTACTTC
CDR3 protein: CASSPGQGAYEQYF

D gene: -
J gene: TRBJ2-1
V gene: TRBV7-8
clone size: -
CDR3 DNA: TGTGCCAGCAGCTTAGGACAGAACTACAATGAGCAGTTCTTC
CDR3 protein: CASSLGQNYNEQFF

D gene: TRBD2
J gene: TRBJ2-7
V gene: TRBV7-3
clone size: -
CDR3 DNA: TGTGCCAGCAGCACAGCGGGGGATCTAGGATACGAGCAGTACTTC
CDR3 protein: CASSTAGDLGYEQYF

D gene: -
J gene: TRBJ2-2
V gene: TRBV18
clone size: -
CDR3 DNA: TGTGCCAGCTCATTCACGGGGTCGGGCACCGGGGAGCTGTTTTTT
CDR3 protein: CASSFTGSGTGELFF

D gene: -
J gene: TRBJ2-1
V gene: TRBV13
clone size: -
CDR3 DNA: TGTGCCAGCAGCTTAGGGGTAAGCTCCTACAATGAGCAGTTCTTC
CDR3 protein: CASSLGVSSYNEQFF

D gene: -
J gene: TRBJ2-1
V gene: TRBV19
clone size: -
CDR3 DNA: TGTGCCAGTAGTCGTCCCCAAGGGCAGGGCCAGTACAATGAGCAGTTCTTC
CDR3 protein: CASSRPQGQGQYNEQFF

D gene: TRBD2
J gene: TRBJ2-7
V gene: TRBV4-1
clone size: -
CDR3 DNA: TGCGCCAGCAGCCAAACCGGGACTAGGACTCTGGAGCAGTACTTC
CDR3 protein: CASSQTGTRTLEQYF

D gene: -
J gene: TRBJ1-1
V gene: TRBV5-3
clone size: -
CDR3 DNA: TGTGCCAGAAGCTTGGTCCCCCGTGTAGCGGAAAACACTGAAGCTTTCTTT
CDR3 protein: CARSLVPRVAENTEAFF

D gene: TRBD2
J gene: TRBJ2-3
V gene: TRBV28
clone size: -
CDR3 DNA: TGTGCCAGCAGTTTATTAGCTAGCGGGAGTAAGGGTCTTGGAGATACGCAGTATTTT
CDR3 protein: CASSLLASGSKGLGDTQYF

D gene: TRBD1
J gene: TRBJ2-7
V gene: TRBV6-5
clone size: once
CDR3 DNA: TGTGCCAGCAGTCCGACAGGGGAATCTGACGAGCAGTACTTC
CDR3 protein: CASSPTGESDEQYF

D gene: -
J gene: TRBJ2-7
V gene: TRBV7-9
clone size: -
CDR3 DNA: TGTGCCAGCAGCAGGGACGCCTACGAGCAGTACTTC
CDR3 protein: CASSRDAYEQYF

D gene: -
J gene: TRBJ1-1
V gene: TRBV28
clone size: -
CDR3 DNA: TGTGCCAGCAGTTTGGGTGCGGACACTGAAGCTTTCTTT
CDR3 protein: CASSLGADTEAFF

D gene: -
J gene: TRBJ1-1
V gene: TRBV7-2
clone size: -
CDR3 DNA: TGTGCCAGCAGCCCCGGAGCAAACACTGAAGCTTTCTTT
CDR3 protein: CASSPGANTEAFF

D gene: TRBD1
J gene: TRBJ1-1
V gene: TRBV6-6
clone size: -
CDR3 DNA: TGTGCCAGCAGTACGACAGGGGGCAACACTGAAGCTTTCTTT
CDR3 protein: CASSTTGGNTEAFF

D gene: TRBD1
J gene: TRBJ1-2
V gene: TRBV5-6
clone size: -
CDR3 DNA: TGTGCCAGCAGGGTGGGACAGGCCTATGGCTACACCTTC
CDR3 protein: CASRVGQAYGYTF

D gene: -
J gene: TRBJ1-6
V gene: TRBV6-5
clone size: -
CDR3 DNA: TGTGCCAGCAGTTATCGGGGGTGGAATTCACCCCTCCACTTT
CDR3 protein: CASSYRGWNSPLHF

D gene: TRBD2
J gene: TRBJ2-3
V gene: TRBV2
clone size: -
CDR3 DNA: TGTGCCAGCAGTGAATGGCTAGCGGGAGGCGGGGATACGCAGTATTTT
CDR3 protein: CASSEWLAGGGDTQYF